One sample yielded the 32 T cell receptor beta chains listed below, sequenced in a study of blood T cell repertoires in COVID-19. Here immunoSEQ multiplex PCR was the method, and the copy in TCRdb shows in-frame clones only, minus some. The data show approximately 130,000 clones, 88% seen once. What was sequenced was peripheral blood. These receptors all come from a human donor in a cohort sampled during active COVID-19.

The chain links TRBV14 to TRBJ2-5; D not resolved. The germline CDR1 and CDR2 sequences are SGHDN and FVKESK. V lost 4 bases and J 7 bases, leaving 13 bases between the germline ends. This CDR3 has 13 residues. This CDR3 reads CASSLDPSGTQYF. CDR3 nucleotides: TGTGCCAGCAGCCTAGACCCCTCGGGGACCCAGTACTTC.

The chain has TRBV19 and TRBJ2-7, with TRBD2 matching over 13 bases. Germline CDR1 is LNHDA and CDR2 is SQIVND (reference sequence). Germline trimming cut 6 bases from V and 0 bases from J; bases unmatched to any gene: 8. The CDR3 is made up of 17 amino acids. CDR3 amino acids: CASRRTSGGQSSYEQYF. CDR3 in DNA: TGTGCCAGTAGACGGACTAGCGGGGGCCAAAGCTCCTACGAGCAGTACTTC.

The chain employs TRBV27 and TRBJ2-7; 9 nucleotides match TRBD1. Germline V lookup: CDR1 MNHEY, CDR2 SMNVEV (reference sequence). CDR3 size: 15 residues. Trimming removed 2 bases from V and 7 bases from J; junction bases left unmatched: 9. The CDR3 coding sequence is TGTGCCAGCAGTTTAGGAACAGGGGGCGCGGGGGAGCAGTACTTC. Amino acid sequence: CASSLGTGGAGEQYF.

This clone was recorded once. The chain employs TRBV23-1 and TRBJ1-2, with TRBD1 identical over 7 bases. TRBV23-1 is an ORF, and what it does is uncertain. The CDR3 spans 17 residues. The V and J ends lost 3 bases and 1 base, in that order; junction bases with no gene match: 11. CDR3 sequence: CASSHPVPGQFNYGYTF. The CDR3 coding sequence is TGCGCCAGCAGTCATCCCGTCCCGGGACAGTTTAACTATGGCTACACCTTC.

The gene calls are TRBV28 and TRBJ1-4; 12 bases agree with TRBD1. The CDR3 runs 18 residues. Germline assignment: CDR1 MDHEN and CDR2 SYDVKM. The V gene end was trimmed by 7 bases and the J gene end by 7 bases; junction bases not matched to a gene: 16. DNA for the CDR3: TGTGCCAGCACCCCCCCCGGGACAGGGGGCGCCTTCGGTGAAAAACTGTTTTTT. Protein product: CASTPPGTGGAFGEKLFF.

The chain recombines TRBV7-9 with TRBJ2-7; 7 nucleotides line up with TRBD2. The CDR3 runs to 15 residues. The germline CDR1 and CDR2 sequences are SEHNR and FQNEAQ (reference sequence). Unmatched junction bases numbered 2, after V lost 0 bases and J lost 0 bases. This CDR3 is CASSLAIAGSYEQYF. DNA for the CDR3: TGTGCCAGCAGCTTAGCGATAGCGGGCTCCTACGAGCAGTACTTC.

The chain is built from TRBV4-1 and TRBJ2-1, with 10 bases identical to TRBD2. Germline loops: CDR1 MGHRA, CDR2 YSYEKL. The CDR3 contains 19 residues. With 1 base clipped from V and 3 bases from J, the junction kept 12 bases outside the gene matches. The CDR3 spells CASSQGAGASSGSYNEQFF. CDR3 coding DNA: TGCGCCAGCAGCCAAGGGGCGGGGGCATCTAGCGGGAGCTACAATGAGCAGTTCTTC.

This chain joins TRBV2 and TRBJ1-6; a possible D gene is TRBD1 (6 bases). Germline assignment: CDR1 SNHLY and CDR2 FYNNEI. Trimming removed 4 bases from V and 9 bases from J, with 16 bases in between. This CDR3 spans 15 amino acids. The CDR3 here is CASSVYRAVGSPLHF. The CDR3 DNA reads TGTGCCAGCAGTGTTTACAGGGCGGTCGGTTCACCCCTCCACTTT.

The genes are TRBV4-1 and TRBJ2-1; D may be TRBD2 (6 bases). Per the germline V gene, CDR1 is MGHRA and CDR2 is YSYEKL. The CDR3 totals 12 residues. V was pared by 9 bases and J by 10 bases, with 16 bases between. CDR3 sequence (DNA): TGCGCCAGTGAAGACCGGGGGAGGGAGCAGTTCTTC. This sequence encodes CASEDRGREQFF.

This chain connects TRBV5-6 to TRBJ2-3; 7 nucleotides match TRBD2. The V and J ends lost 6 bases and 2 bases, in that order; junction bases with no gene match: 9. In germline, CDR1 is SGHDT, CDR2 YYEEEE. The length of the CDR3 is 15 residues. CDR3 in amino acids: CASTIWGGITDTQYF. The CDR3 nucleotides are TGTGCCAGCACCATATGGGGGGGAATCACAGATACGCAGTATTTT.

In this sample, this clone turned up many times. DNA for the CDR3: TGTGCCAGCAGTCTCGACAGGGGCGCAAGTTCACCCCTCCACTTT. Amino acids: CASSLDRGASSPLHF. This sequence joins TRBV6-4 and TRBJ1-6; 8 bases line up with TRBD1. The CDR3 sequence is 15 residues long. Trimming cost V 5 bases and J 9 bases; bases outside gene matches: 9. Germline lookup yields CDR1 MRHNA and CDR2 SNTAGT.

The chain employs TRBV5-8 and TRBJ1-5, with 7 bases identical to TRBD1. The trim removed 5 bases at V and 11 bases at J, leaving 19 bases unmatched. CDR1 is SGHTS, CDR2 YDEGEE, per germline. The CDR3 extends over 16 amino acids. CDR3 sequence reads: CASSRTSGGTRMTQHF. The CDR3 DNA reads TGTGCCAGCAGTCGTACCTCAGGGGGTACCCGGATGACCCAGCATTTT.

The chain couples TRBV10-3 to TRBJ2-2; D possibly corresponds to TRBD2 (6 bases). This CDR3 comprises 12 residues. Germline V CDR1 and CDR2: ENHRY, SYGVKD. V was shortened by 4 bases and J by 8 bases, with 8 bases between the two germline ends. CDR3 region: CAISAGEGELFF. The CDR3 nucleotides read TGTGCCATCAGTGCGGGGGAAGGGGAGCTGTTTTTT.

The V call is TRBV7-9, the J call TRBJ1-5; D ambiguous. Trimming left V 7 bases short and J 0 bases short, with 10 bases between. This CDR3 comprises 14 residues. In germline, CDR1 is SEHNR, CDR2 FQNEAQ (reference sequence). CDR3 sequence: CASTAGFSNQPQHF. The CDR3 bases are TGTGCCAGCACGGCAGGATTTAGCAATCAGCCCCAGCATTTT.

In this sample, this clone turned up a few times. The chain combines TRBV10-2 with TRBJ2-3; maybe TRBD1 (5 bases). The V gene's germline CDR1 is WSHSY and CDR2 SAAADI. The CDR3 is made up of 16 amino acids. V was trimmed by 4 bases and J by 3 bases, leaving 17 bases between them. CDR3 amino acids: CASSGGPRGGTDTQYF. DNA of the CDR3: TGCGCCAGCAGTGGAGGACCTAGGGGCGGTACAGATACGCAGTATTTT.

The DNA for the CDR3 is TGTGCCAGCTCACCCACAAGTTCGAACACTGAAGCTTTCTTT. Translation gives CASSPTSSNTEAFF. The V and J genes are TRBV18 and TRBJ1-1; unclear D gene. There are 14 residues in the CDR3. Trimming took off 3 bases at V and 1 base at J, with 9 bases between the two ends. Looked up from germline, CDR1 is KGHSH and CDR2 is LQKENI.

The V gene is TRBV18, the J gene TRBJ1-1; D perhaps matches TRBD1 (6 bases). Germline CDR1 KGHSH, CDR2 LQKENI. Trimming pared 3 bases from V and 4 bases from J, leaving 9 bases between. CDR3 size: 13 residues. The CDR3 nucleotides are TGTGCCAGCTCACCTGCGACAGGCACTGAAGCTTTCTTT. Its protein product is CASSPATGTEAFF.

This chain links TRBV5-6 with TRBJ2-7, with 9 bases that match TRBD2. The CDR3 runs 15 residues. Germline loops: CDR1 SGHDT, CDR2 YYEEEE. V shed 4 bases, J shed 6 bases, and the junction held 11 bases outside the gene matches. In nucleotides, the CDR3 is TGTGCCAGCAGCATCGGCGGGGGGGCGGACAGCGAGCAGTACTTC. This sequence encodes CASSIGGGADSEQYF.

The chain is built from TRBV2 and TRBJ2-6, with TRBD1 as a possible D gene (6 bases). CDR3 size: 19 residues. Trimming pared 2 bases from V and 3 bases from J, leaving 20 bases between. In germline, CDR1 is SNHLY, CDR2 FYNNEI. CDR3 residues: CASSEQRRGLLSGANVLTF. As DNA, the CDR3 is TGTGCCAGCAGTGAACAGCGCAGGGGCCTTTTGAGTGGGGCCAACGTCCTGACTTTC. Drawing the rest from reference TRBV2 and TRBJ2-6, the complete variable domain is EPEVTQTPSHQVTQMGQEVILRCVPISNHLYFYWYRQILGQKVEFLVSFYNNEISEKSEIFDDQFSVERPDGSNFTLKIRSTKLEDSAMYFCASSEQRRGLLSGANVLTFGAGSRLTVL.

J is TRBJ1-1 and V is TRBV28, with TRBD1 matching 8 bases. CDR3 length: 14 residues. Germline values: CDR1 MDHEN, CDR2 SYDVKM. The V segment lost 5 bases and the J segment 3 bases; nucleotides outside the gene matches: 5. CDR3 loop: CASSAPGQDTEAFF. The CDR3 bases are TGTGCCAGCAGTGCACCGGGACAGGACACTGAAGCTTTCTTT.

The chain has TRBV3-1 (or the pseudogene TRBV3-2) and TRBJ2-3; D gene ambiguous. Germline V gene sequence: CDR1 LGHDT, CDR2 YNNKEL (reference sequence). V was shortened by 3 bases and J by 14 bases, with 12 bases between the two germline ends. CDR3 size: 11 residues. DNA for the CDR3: TGTGCCAGCAGCCAGACACGGATAATGTATTTT. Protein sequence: CASSQTRIMYF.

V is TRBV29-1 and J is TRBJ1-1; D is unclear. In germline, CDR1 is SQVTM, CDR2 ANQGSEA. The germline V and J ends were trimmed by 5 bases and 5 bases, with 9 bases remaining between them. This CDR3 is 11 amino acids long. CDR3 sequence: CSVTYKTEAFF. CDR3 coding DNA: TGCAGCGTTACCTATAAAACTGAAGCTTTCTTT.

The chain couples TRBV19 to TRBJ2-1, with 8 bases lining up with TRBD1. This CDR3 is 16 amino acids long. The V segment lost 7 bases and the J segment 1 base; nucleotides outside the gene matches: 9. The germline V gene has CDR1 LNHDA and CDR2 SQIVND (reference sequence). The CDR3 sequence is CASMSAQGGSYNEQFF. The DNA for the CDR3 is TGTGCCAGTATGTCGGCACAGGGGGGATCCTACAATGAGCAGTTCTTC.

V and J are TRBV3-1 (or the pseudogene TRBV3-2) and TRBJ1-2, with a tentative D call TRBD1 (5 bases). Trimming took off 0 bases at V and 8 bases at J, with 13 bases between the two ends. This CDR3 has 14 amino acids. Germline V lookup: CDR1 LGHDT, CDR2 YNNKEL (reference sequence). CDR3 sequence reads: CASSQEDSQAGYTF. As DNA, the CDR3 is TGTGCCAGCAGCCAAGAAGACAGTCAAGCAGGCTACACCTTC.

CDR3 nucleotides: TGCGCCAGCAGCTGGGGGATTGACGGACAGGTAGGCGAGCAGTACTTC. It codes for CASSWGIDGQVGEQYF. This rearrangement joins TRBV5-1 to TRBJ2-7; 7 bases match TRBD1. Germline V gene sequence: CDR1 SGHRS, CDR2 YFSETQ. CDR3 length equals 16 residues. V lost 3 bases to trimming and J lost 6 bases; unmatched junction nucleotides: 15.

This CDR3 is CASSFGEKLFF. CDR3 nucleotides: TGTGCCAGCAGTTTCGGTGAAAAACTGTTTTTT. The chain combines TRBV12-3 or TRBV12-4 with TRBJ1-4; D not resolved. V dropped 3 bases and J dropped 7 bases, with 3 bases sitting between them. The CDR3 consists of 11 residues.

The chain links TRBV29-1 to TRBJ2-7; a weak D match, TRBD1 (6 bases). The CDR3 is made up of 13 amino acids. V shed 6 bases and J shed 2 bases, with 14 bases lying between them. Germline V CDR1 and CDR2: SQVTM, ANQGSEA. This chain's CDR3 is CSVRDTLTYEQYF. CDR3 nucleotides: TGCAGCGTAAGGGACACCCTAACCTACGAGCAGTACTTC.

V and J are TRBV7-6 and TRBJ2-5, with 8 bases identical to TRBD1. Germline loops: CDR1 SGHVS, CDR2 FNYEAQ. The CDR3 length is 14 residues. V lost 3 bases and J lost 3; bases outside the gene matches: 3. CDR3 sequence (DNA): TGTGCCAGCAGCTTGTCGGACAGGGAAGAGACCCAGTACTTC. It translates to CASSLSDREETQYF.

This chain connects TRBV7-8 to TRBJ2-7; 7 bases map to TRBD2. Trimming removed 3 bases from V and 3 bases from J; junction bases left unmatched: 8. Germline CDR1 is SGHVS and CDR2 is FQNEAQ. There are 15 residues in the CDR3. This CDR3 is CASSFGVRGGYEQYF. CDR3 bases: TGTGCCAGCAGCTTCGGGGTCCGCGGGGGCTACGAGCAGTACTTC.

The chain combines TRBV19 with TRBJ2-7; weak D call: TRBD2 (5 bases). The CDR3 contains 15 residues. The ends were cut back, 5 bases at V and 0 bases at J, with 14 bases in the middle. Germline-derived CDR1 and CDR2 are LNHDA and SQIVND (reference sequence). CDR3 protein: CASSPSEGSSYEQYF. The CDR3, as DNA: TGTGCCAGTAGTCCATCCGAGGGCAGCTCCTACGAGCAGTACTTC.

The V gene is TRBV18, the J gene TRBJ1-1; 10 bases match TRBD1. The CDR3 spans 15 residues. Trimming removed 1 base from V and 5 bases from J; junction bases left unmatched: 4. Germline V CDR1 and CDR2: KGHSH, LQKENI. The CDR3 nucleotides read TGTGCCAGCTCACCACTTGGGACAGGGGTGACTGAAGCTTTCTTT. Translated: CASSPLGTGVTEAFF.

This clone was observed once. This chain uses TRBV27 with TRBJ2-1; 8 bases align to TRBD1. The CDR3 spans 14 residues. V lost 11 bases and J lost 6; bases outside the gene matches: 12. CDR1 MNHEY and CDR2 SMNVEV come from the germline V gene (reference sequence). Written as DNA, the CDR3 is TGTGCCGTCCGGGCAGGGGGCCCCCCCAATGAGCAGTTCTTC. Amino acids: CAVRAGGPPNEQFF.